Listed below are T cell receptor beta chains from one sample, sequenced in a study of blood T cells in healthy people across ages. TCRdb reprocessed the 5' RACE reads via MiXCR and lists one record per CDR3 protein. The sample yields 1,100,000 or so distinct CDR3 sequences, 45% seen once. The sample comprised blood. The receptors here all came from an older woman in good health. Both conserved end residues are part of each CDR3. The order of the fields is clone size, V gene, J gene, D gene, CDR3 protein, CDR3 DNA. A D gene is named only where the DNA matches it firmly. Expanded clones are given a class, and other clones once, few, many or no size at all.

size: .
V: TRBV27
J: TRBJ1-1
D: .
CDR3: CASSLEGFGGEAFF
DNA: TGTGCCAGCAGTTTAGAGGGGTTTGGGGGTGAAGCTTTCTTT

size: few
V: TRBV6-1
J: TRBJ2-7
D: TRBD2
CDR3: CASRRGGTSISYEQYF
DNA: TGTGCCAGCCGCAGAGGGGGGACTAGCATCTCCTACGAGCAGTACTTC

size: .
V: TRBV27
J: TRBJ2-1
D: TRBD2
CDR3: CASSRVAGVNHEQFF
DNA: TGTGCCAGCAGTAGAGTAGCGGGAGTCAACCATGAGCAGTTCTTC

size: .
V: TRBV6-2/TRBV6-3
J: TRBJ2-5
D: .
CDR3: CASSGFGNRETQYF
DNA: TGTGCCAGCAGTGGATTCGGGAACCGGGAGACCCAGTACTTC

size: few
V: TRBV6-6
J: TRBJ1-1
D: TRBD1
CDR3: CASSLSGTVNTEAFF
DNA: TGTGCCAGCAGCCTAAGCGGGACAGTGAACACTGAAGCTTTCTTT

size: .
V: TRBV3-1
J: TRBJ2-1
D: .
CDR3: CASSQAPDSSYNEQFF
DNA: TGTGCCAGCAGCCAAGCCCCGGACAGCTCCTACAATGAGCAGTTCTTC

size: once
V: TRBV29-1
J: TRBJ2-5
D: .
CDR3: CSVEKGGETQYF
DNA: TGCAGCGTTGAGAAGGGAGGTGAGACCCAGTACTTC

size: .
V: TRBV24-1
J: TRBJ2-1
D: .
CDR3: CATSDFLFGSGRNEQFF
DNA: TGTGCCACCAGTGATTTCCTCTTTGGGTCAGGGAGGAATGAGCAGTTCTTC

size: .
V: TRBV6-5
J: TRBJ2-7
D: TRBD2
CDR3: CASSHMGGETSYEQYF
DNA: TGTGCCAGCAGCCATATGGGGGGGGAAACATCCTACGAGCAGTACTTC

size: few
V: TRBV24-1
J: TRBJ2-1
D: TRBD1
CDR3: CATSDWGQGGYEQFF
DNA: TGTGCCACCAGTGATTGGGGACAGGGGGGCTATGAGCAGTTCTTC

size: few
V: TRBV20-1
J: TRBJ1-2
D: TRBD1
CDR3: CSAPASHTGGDWSGYTF
DNA: TGCAGTGCTCCCGCCTCTCACACAGGGGGCGATTGGAGTGGCTACACCTTC

size: few
V: TRBV27
J: TRBJ2-6
D: .
CDR3: CASSRLISGADVLTF
DNA: TGTGCCAGCAGTAGACTTATCTCTGGGGCCGACGTCCTGACTTTC

size: .
V: TRBV15
J: TRBJ2-1
D: .
CDR3: CATSSARTHNEQFF
DNA: TGTGCCACCAGCAGTGCGAGGACTCACAATGAGCAGTTCTTC

size: few
V: TRBV19
J: TRBJ1-4
D: .
CDR3: CASSIQGQGEKLFF
DNA: TGTGCCAGTAGTATCCAGGGGCAGGGTGAAAAACTGTTTTTT

size: few
V: TRBV10-3
J: TRBJ2-3
D: .
CDR3: CAGGGSSTDTQYF
DNA: TGTGCCGGCGGCGGGTCTAGCACAGATACGCAGTATTTT

size: few
V: TRBV27
J: TRBJ2-7
D: TRBD1
CDR3: CASTTGTAFDEQYF
DNA: TGTGCCAGCACTACCGGGACAGCCTTTGACGAGCAGTACTTC

size: .
V: TRBV6-2/TRBV6-3
J: TRBJ2-2
D: TRBD2
CDR3: CASSYVNGLAGGSGELFF
DNA: TGTGCCAGCAGTTACGTAAATGGACTAGCGGGAGGTAGCGGGGAGCTGTTTTTT

size: once
V: TRBV13
J: TRBJ2-7
D: .
CDR3: CASRRGLTDYEQYF
DNA: TGTGCCAGCAGACGAGGACTTACCGACTACGAGCAGTACTTC

size: .
V: TRBV13
J: TRBJ1-2
D: .
CDR3: CASSLWRREEAYGYTF
DNA: TGTGCCAGCAGCTTGTGGCGACGGGAAGAAGCCTATGGCTACACCTTC

size: once
V: TRBV5-1
J: TRBJ2-1
D: TRBD2
CDR3: CASSLQPGQGLAGYSEQFF
DNA: TGCGCCAGCAGCTTACAACCGGGACAAGGACTAGCGGGGTACAGTGAGCAGTTCTTC

size: few
V: TRBV5-5
J: TRBJ2-1
D: .
CDR3: CASSLFQVDNEQFF
DNA: TGTGCCAGCAGCTTGTTTCAGGTCGACAATGAGCAGTTCTTC

size: once
V: TRBV28
J: TRBJ2-7
D: .
CDR3: CASSAGGPTYEQYF
DNA: TGTGCCAGCAGTGCTGGAGGGCCAACCTACGAGCAGTACTTC

size: once
V: TRBV6-5
J: TRBJ2-7
D: TRBD2
CDR3: CASSRGGPSYEQYF
DNA: TGTGCCAGCAGCCGGGGGGGGCCGAGCTACGAGCAGTACTTC

size: .
V: TRBV20-1
J: TRBJ2-7
D: TRBD2
CDR3: CSANPSGIYNEQYF
DNA: TGCAGTGCTAACCCTAGCGGGATCTACAATGAGCAGTACTTC

size: .
V: TRBV29-1
J: TRBJ1-1
D: TRBD1
CDR3: CSATQGAISSSTEAFF
DNA: TGCAGCGCTACACAGGGGGCGATATCTTCGAGCACTGAAGCTTTCTTT

size: .
V: TRBV27
J: TRBJ2-2
D: .
CDR3: CASSLGQGGAGELFF
DNA: TGTGCCAGCAGTTTAGGTCAGGGGGGGGCCGGGGAGCTGTTTTTT

size: few
V: TRBV27
J: TRBJ2-7
D: .
CDR3: CASSLIRGRGTGEQYF
DNA: TGTGCCAGCAGTTTAATTCGCGGGCGCGGGACGGGCGAGCAGTACTTC

size: few
V: TRBV7-9
J: TRBJ2-5
D: TRBD2
CDR3: CASSPGRFGGSRETQYF
DNA: TGTGCCAGCAGCCCCGGCCGATTTGGCGGGAGCCGAGAGACCCAGTACTTC

size: .
V: TRBV29-1
J: TRBJ2-3
D: TRBD2
CDR3: CSVKEAGASTDTQYF
DNA: TGCAGCGTGAAGGAAGCGGGAGCTAGCACAGATACGCAGTATTTT

size: .
V: TRBV20-1
J: TRBJ2-1
D: TRBD2
CDR3: CSAKRLAGGEHEQFF
DNA: TGCAGTGCAAAAAGACTAGCTGGCGGAGAGCATGAGCAGTTCTTC

size: .
V: TRBV3-1
J: TRBJ2-1
D: TRBD2
CDR3: CASSSKREGRYNEQFF
DNA: TGTGCCAGCAGCTCCAAGCGGGAGGGCCGGTACAATGAGCAGTTCTTC

size: .
V: TRBV4-2
J: TRBJ2-7
D: TRBD2
CDR3: CASSYWTSGSPYEQYF
DNA: TGTGCCAGCAGCTATTGGACTAGCGGGTCGCCCTACGAGCAGTACTTC

size: .
V: TRBV20-1
J: TRBJ2-2
D: .
CDR3: CSARDRYQGKNTGELFF
DNA: TGCAGTGCTAGAGATCGGTATCAGGGGAAGAACACCGGGGAGCTGTTTTTT

size: .
V: TRBV29-1
J: TRBJ2-2
D: TRBD1
CDR3: CSAGTANTGELFF
DNA: TGCAGCGCCGGGACAGCGAACACCGGGGAGCTGTTTTTT

size: .
V: TRBV29-1
J: TRBJ2-2
D: .
CDR3: CSVQGSTGELFF
DNA: TGCAGCGTCCAGGGGAGCACCGGGGAGCTGTTTTTT

size: .
V: TRBV13
J: TRBJ2-1
D: .
CDR3: CASSTSSVTIYNEQFF
DNA: TGTGCCAGCAGCACGTCTAGCGTGACCATATACAATGAGCAGTTCTTC

size: .
V: TRBV4-1
J: TRBJ2-1
D: TRBD2
CDR3: CASSRKTSDSCNEQFF
DNA: TGCGCCAGCAGTCGAAAGACTAGCGACTCCTGCAATGAGCAGTTCTTC

size: .
V: TRBV5-1
J: TRBJ2-7
D: TRBD2
CDR3: CASSVGTINHEQYF
DNA: TGCGCCAGCAGCGTCGGGACTATTAACCACGAGCAGTACTTC

size: .
V: TRBV20-1
J: TRBJ1-4
D: .
CDR3: CSARDEGRDEKLFF
DNA: TGCAGTGCTAGAGATGAAGGGCGTGATGAAAAACTGTTTTTT

size: .
V: TRBV5-6
J: TRBJ1-1
D: .
CDR3: CASSLSLRGEAFF
DNA: TGTGCCAGCAGCTTGTCTTTGAGGGGTGAAGCTTTCTTT

size: .
V: TRBV10-3
J: TRBJ1-2
D: .
CDR3: CAIREDATNYGYTF
DNA: TGTGCCATCAGGGAGGACGCTACTAACTATGGCTACACCTTC

size: few
V: TRBV4-2
J: TRBJ1-2
D: .
CDR3: CASSQLRDGDGYTF
DNA: TGTGCCAGCAGCCAGCTCCGGGACGGAGATGGCTACACCTTC

size: .
V: TRBV11-2
J: TRBJ2-1
D: .
CDR3: CASSLLLGGVDGDEQFF
DNA: TGTGCCAGCAGCTTACTCCTAGGGGGGGTTGATGGAGATGAGCAGTTCTTC

size: .
V: TRBV5-1
J: TRBJ2-1
D: TRBD1
CDR3: CASSKETGTGTNEQFF
DNA: TGCGCCAGCAGCAAAGAAACCGGGACAGGGACCAATGAGCAGTTCTTC

size: .
V: TRBV7-3
J: TRBJ2-3
D: .
CDR3: CASSPQGGRTDTQYF
DNA: TGTGCCAGCAGCCCGCAGGGGGGCCGAACAGATACGCAGTATTTT

size: .
V: TRBV28
J: TRBJ2-1
D: TRBD1
CDR3: CASIKDRDYNEQFF
DNA: TGTGCCAGCATTAAGGACAGGGACTACAATGAGCAGTTCTTC

size: .
V: TRBV4-2
J: TRBJ2-7
D: TRBD2
CDR3: CASSRDITVAGGSYEQYF
DNA: TGTGCCAGCAGCCGAGATATAACGGTAGCGGGAGGCTCCTACGAGCAGTACTTC

size: .
V: TRBV5-1
J: TRBJ2-7
D: .
CDR3: CASSFQGSTYEQYF
DNA: TGCGCCAGCAGCTTCCAGGGGTCTACCTACGAGCAGTACTTC

size: .
V: TRBV2
J: TRBJ2-4
D: .
CDR3: CASSEPGRNIQYF
DNA: TGTGCCAGCAGTGAGCCGGGCCGAAACATTCAGTACTTC

size: .
V: TRBV5-1
J: TRBJ1-5
D: TRBD1
CDR3: CASSPLTGAGQPQHF
DNA: TGCGCCAGCAGCCCCTTAACAGGGGCTGGGCAGCCCCAGCATTTT

size: .
V: TRBV6-1
J: TRBJ1-1
D: .
CDR3: CASSIAGAEAFF
DNA: TGTGCCAGCAGCATAGCGGGGGCTGAAGCTTTCTTT

size: .
V: TRBV9
J: TRBJ2-1
D: TRBD2
CDR3: CASSAGGASYNEQFF
DNA: TGTGCCAGCAGCGCCGGGGGGGCGTCCTACAATGAGCAGTTCTTC

size: .
V: TRBV7-6
J: TRBJ2-1
D: TRBD2
CDR3: CASSLEVRLAGGLDEQFF
DNA: TGTGCCAGCAGCTTAGAAGTCCGACTAGCGGGAGGGCTCGATGAGCAGTTCTTC

size: .
V: TRBV20-1
J: TRBJ2-3
D: .
CDR3: CSARDRVGTDTQYF
DNA: TGCAGTGCTAGAGATCGGGTAGGCACAGATACGCAGTATTTT